The T cell receptor beta chain described here comes from a study of T-cell reconstitution after alpha-beta-depleted transplantation in children (dated by TCRdb to the mid-2010s). Study-level background: Using TCR repertoire profiling, the study followed T-cell immune reconstitution in a quantitative way in children after TCRalphabeta/CD19-depleted allogeneic hematopoietic cell transplantation.

At the junction V is shortened by 4 bases and J by 2 bases; bases outside the gene matches: 11. The CDR3 numbers 18 residues from cysteine through phenylalanine. Solely the CDR3 DNA is kept, with 54 bases framed from the first base. Per the germline V gene (reference sequence), LNHNV is the CDR1 and YYDKDF is the CDR2. This clonotype was seen more than once but under ten times. Its antigen is still unknown. It has no much larger one-base neighbor in the sample; base qualities were not kept. Receptor libraries were prepared by PCR. Sequencing was carried out with an Illumina HiSeq 2500. To normalize quantification of the TCRbeta repertoire, the TCR libraries were built with molecular barcoding that relied on unique molecular identifiers. TCRdb reran the public reads through fastp at Q25 and MiXCR, keeping productive beta chains. Rows with a matching CDR3 protein are joined into one entry that keeps the most common DNA and genes. The sample table holds 380,000 or so distinct CDR3 sequences, of which 10% to 15% were seen once. The top ten clonotypes cover 3.5% to 4.5% of the sample.

Recombination connected TRBV15 to TRBJ2-6, with 7 bases in between that match TRBD1. Sequenced here: PBMCs, sampled from the stem cell graft. This sequence was found in a human donor who donated a stem cell graft to a child with Fanconi anemia. CDR3 region: CATSKHKPGQTGANVLTF. In nucleotides, the sequence is TGTGCCACCAGCAAGCACAAACCGGGACAGACTGGGGCCAACGTCCTGACTTTC.